Reported below is one TCR beta chain. Its antigen is unidentified. The CDR3 is 14 amino acids. Trimming stripped 2 bases from V and 2 bases from J, with 10 bases between. The germline CDR1 and CDR2 sequences are LNHDA and SQIVND (reference sequence). Patients affected by ophthalmopathy presented a Clinical Activity Score of at least 3, a NOSPECS grade of at least 4, and disease duration below 3 months. The sample is drawn from a study of T cells in Graves' hyperthyroidism and ophthalmopathy. Broader study findings: Most clonotypes that expanded in the thyroid above 0.001 also showed up in blood.

RNA transcripts served as the template for amplifying TCR beta CDR3 regions. First-round RT-PCR with HTBI primers amplified the TCR CDR3 region. A single record per CDR3 protein comes from TCRdb applying MiXCR to the multiplex PCR reads. The repertoire consists of about 260,000 distinct CDR3 sequences, with over 15% occurring once and the leading ten covering under 35%. The V and J genes are TRBV19 and TRBJ2-7, with D possibly TRBD2 on 6 matching bases. Sequencing was performed on blood. The source is a woman aged 18-29 years with Graves' ophthalmopathy. CDR3: CASSINGRAYEQYF. CDR3 bases: TGTGCCAGTAGTATAAACGGGAGAGCCTACGAGCAGTACTTC.